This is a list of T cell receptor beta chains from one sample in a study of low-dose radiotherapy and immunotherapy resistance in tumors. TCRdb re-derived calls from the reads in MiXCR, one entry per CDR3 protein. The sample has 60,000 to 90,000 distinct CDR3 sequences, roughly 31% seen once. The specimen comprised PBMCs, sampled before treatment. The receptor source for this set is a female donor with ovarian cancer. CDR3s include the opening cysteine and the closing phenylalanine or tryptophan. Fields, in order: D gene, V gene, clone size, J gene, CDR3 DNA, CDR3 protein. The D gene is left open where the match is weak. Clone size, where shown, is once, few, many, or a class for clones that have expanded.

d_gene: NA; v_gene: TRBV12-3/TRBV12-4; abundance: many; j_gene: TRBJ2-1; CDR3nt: TGTGCCAGCAGTTTTGGGTATGGGGGGGCGTATGGTGAGCAGTTCTTC; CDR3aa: CASSFGYGGAYGEQFF
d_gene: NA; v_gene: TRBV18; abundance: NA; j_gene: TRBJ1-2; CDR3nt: TGTGCCAGCTCACCACCGTCGGCCCAACCGGTATATGGCTACACCTTC; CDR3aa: CASSPPSAQPVYGYTF
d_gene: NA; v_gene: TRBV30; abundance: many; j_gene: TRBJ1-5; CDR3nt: TGTGCCTGGAAAGCGGGGCTTTTCAATCAGCCCCAGCATTTT; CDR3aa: CAWKAGLFNQPQHF
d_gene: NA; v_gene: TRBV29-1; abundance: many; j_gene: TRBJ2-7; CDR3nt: TGCAGCGTTGGGGTGGGGATGAGGCAGTACTTC; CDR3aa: CSVGVGMRQYF
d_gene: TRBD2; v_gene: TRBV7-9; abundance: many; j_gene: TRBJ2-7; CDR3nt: TGTGCCAGCAGCTTTCCCTCGCGCAGCGGGAGTATCTACGAGCAGTACTTC; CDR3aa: CASSFPSRSGSIYEQYF
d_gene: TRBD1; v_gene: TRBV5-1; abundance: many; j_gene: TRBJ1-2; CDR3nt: TGCGCCAGCAGCTTGGGGGACAGCTATGGCTACACCTTC; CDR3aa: CASSLGDSYGYTF
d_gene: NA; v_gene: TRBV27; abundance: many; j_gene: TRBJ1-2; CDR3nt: TGTGCCAGCAGTTTATCCTCCGGGGCAAGGGTCTACACCTTC; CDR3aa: CASSLSSGARVYTF
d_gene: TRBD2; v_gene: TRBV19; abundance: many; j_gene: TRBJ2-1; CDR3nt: TGTGCCAGTAGTATTGGGGGAGGGCCCGCCGATGAGCAGTTCTTC; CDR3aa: CASSIGGGPADEQFF
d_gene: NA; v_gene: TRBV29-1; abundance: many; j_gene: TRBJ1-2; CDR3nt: TGCAGCGTTCGGGCAGACGATGGCTACACCTTC; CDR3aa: CSVRADDGYTF
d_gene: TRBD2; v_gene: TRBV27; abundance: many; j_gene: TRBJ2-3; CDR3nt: TGTGCCAGCAGTCTAAATAGACCGGGACTATACACAGATACGCAGTATTTT; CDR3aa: CASSLNRPGLYTDTQYF
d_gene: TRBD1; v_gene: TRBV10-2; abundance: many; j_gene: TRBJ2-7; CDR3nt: TGCGCCAGCAGTGATAGGACAGGCGGGTTCGTCTACGAGCAGTACTTC; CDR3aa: CASSDRTGGFVYEQYF
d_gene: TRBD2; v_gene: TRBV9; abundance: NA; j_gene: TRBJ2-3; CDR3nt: TGTGCCAGCAGCGAGCGGCCTGGACTAGCGAGCACAGATACGCAGTATTTT; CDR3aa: CASSERPGLASTDTQYF
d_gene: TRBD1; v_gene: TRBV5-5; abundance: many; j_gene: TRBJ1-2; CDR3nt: TGCGCCAGCAGCCAATGGACAGGGCAAAGTGGCTACACCTTC; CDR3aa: CASSQWTGQSGYTF
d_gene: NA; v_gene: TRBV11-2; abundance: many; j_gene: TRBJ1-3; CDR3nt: TGTGCCAGCAGCTCCTATAGGGGCACCATATATTTT; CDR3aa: CASSSYRGTIYF
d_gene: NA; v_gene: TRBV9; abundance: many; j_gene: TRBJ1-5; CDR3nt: TGTGCCAGCAGCCCCCAGGACGGCGATCAGCCCCAGCATTTT; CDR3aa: CASSPQDGDQPQHF
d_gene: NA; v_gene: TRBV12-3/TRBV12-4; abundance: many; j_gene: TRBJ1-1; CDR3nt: TGTGCCAGCAGTTACCAGGGTGAGGCTTTCTTT; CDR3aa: CASSYQGEAFF
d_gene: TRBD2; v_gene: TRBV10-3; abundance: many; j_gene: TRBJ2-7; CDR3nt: TGTGCCATCGGGCTAACGGGAGGGTCCTACGAGCAGTACTTC; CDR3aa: CAIGLTGGSYEQYF
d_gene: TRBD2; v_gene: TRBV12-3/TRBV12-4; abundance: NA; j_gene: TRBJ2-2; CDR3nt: TGTGCCAGCAGTTTAAGGACGGGGGGGCGGAACACCGGGGAGCTGTTTTTT; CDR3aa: CASSLRTGGRNTGELFF
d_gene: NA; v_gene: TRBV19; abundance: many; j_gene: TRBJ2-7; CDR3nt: TGTGCCAGTAGTATAAGGGCGGGCTACGAGCAGTACTTC; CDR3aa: CASSIRAGYEQYF
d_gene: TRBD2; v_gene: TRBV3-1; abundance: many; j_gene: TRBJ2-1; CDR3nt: TGTGCCAGCAGCCAACCGGGACTAGCGGGTTCGGATGAGCAGTTCTTC; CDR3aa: CASSQPGLAGSDEQFF
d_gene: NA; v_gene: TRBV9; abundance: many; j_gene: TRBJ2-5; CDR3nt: TGTGCCAGCAGCGTAGCGGGGAGAGGGGTTATTGAGACCCAGTACTTC; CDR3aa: CASSVAGRGVIETQYF
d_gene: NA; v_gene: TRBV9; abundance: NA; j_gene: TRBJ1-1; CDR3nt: TGTGCCAGCAGCGGGGGGGGCCCATTAAGGCACACTGAAGCTTTCTTT; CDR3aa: CASSGGGPLRHTEAFF
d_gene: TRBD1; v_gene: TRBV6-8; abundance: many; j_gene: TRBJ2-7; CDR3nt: TGTGCCAGCAGACCCCTTGGGACAGGGATAGGAGTCCACGAGCAGTACTTC; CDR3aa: CASRPLGTGIGVHEQYF
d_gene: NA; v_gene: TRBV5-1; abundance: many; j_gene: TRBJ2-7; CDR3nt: TGCGCCAGCAGCTTGGAACCTAACTACGAGCAGTACTTC; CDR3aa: CASSLEPNYEQYF
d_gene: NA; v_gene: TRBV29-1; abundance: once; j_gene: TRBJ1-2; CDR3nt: TGCAGCGTTGAAGACAAGGCTAACTATGGCTACACCTTC; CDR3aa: CSVEDKANYGYTF
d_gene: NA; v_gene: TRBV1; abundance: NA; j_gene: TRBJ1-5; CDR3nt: TGCACCAGCAGCGAGGGACAGGTTGCCGAACTTTATAGCAATCAGCCCCAGCATTTT; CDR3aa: CTSSEGQVAELYSNQPQHF
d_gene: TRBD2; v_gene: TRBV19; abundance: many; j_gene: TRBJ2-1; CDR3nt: TGTGCCAGTTCGACTAGCGGGAGGCCATCCTACAATGAGCAGTTCTTC; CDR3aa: CASSTSGRPSYNEQFF
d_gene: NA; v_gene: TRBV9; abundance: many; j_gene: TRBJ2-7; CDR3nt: TGTGCCAGCAGCGTACGGGTAGACTCCTACGAGCAGTACTTC; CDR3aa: CASSVRVDSYEQYF
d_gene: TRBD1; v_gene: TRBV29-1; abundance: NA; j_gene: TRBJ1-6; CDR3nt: TGCAGCGCCTCGATCCAGGGGGCAGATTCACCCCTCCACTTT; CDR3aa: CSASIQGADSPLHF
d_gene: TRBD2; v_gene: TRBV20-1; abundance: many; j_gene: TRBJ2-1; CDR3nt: TGCAGTGCTAGTGAGGGACTAGCGAATATAAATGAGCAGTTCTTC; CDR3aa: CSASEGLANINEQFF
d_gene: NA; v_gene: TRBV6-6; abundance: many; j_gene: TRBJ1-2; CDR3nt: TGTGCCAGCAGTTCGGCCAGGGTAGACTATGGCTACACCTTC; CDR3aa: CASSSARVDYGYTF
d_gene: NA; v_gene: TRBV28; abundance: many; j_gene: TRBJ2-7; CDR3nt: TGTGCCAGCAGTTTCACGCGTGGACCCTTCTACGAGCAGTACTTC; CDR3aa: CASSFTRGPFYEQYF
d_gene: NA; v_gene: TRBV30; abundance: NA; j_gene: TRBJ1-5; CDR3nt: TGTGCCTGGAGTGTTACAGCATATCAGCCCCAGCATTTT; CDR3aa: CAWSVTAYQPQHF
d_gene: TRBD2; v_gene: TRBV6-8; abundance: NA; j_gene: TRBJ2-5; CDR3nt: TGTGCCAGCAGACCAGCGGGGGGCCGCGAGACCCAGTACTTC; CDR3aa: CASRPAGGRETQYF
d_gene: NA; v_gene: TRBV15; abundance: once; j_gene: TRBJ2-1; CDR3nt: TGTGCCACCAGCAGAGGGAGGACTCAAGTTTGGGATGAGCAGTTCTTC; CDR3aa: CATSRGRTQVWDEQFF
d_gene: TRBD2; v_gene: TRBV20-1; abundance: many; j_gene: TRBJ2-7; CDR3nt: TGCAGTGCTAGCCCCGGACTAGCGGGAGTCCTAGCTGCCTACGAGCAGTACTTC; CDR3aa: CSASPGLAGVLAAYEQYF
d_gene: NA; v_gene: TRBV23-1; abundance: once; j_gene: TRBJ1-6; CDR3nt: TGCGCCAGCAGTCACACCAGGGGTAATTCACCCCTCCACTTT; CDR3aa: CASSHTRGNSPLHF
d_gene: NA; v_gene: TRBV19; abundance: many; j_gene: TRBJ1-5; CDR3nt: TGTGCCAGTAGGTTACAGGCCGCCTTCAATCAGCCCCAGCATTTT; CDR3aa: CASRLQAAFNQPQHF
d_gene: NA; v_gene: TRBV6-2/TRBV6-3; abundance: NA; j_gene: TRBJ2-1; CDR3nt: TGTGCCAGCAGATCAACAGGCGACGAGCAGTTCTTC; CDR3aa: CASRSTGDEQFF
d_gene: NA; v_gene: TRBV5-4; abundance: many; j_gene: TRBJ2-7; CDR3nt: TGTGCCAGCAGCATCATGGGCGAGCAGTACTTC; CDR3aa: CASSIMGEQYF
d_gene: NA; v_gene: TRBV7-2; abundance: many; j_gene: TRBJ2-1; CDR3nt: TGTGCCAGCAGCTACGACTGGGCCCAATACAATGAGCAGTTCTTC; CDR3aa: CASSYDWAQYNEQFF
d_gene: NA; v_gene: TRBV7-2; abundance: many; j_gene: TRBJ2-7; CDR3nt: TGTGCCAGCAGCTTAGCCGGGCAGCGACAGGTTAAGTACGAGCAGTACTTC; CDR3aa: CASSLAGQRQVKYEQYF
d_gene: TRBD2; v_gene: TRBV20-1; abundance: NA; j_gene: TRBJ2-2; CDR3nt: TGCAGTGCTCCCGGGACTAGCGCAAACACCGGGGAGCTGTTTTTT; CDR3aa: CSAPGTSANTGELFF